The clone carrying this T cell receptor beta chain is a singleton in its sample. Its antigen is not known. CDR1 and CDR2 (germline): SGHRS, YFSETQ. Trimming took 6 bases from V and 5 from J; bases not matched to a gene: 7. CDR3 size: 14 residues. This entry is derived from a study of cytomegalovirus exposure and HLA in healthy donors. Overall study context: Earlier findings included roughly 100 million unique TCR beta sequences obtained from about 180 million T cells. Whole-study findings and limits: One variant, a missense change in DCLRE1C, was linked in a later analysis to TCR beta V- and J-gene trimming. Certain indistinguishable V segments, among them TRBV6-2 and TRBV6-3, were excluded. Reportedly, cytomegalovirus status was diagnosed with high sensitivity and specificity.

The PCR used 60 Vbeta and 13 Jbeta primers. Profiled with immunoSEQ multiplex PCR; TCRdb holds only in-frame clones, not every one. The profile shows about 160,000 clones, around 84% of them singletons. The receptor comes from a woman aged 40-49 years in good health and CMV-seronegative. The sequenced sample was PBMCs. This chain joins TRBV5-1 and TRBJ2-7; 11 positions agree with TRBD1. This CDR3 is CASTSGQGGHEQYF. In DNA, the CDR3 is TGCGCCAGCACCTCGGGACAGGGGGGCCACGAGCAGTACTTC.